Listed below are T cell receptor beta chains from one sample, sequenced in a study of blood T cell repertoires in COVID-19. Generated by immunoSEQ multiplex PCR, the TCRdb table keeps only in-frame clones and is missing some. The sample holds under 250,000 clones, around nine tenths seen once. The sequenced material came from peripheral blood. These receptors all come from a woman aged 55-70 years who had recovered from COVID-19. The CDR3 runs from the conserved cysteine through the conserved F or W. A D gene is named only where the DNA matches it firmly. A clone size is listed for some rows: how often the clone was seen (once, few, many), or a class if it is expanded.

D	V	size	J	CDR3	DNA
NA	TRBV3-1/TRBV3-2	once	TRBJ2-3	CASSQANRSWEATQYF	TGTGCCAGCAGCCAAGCAAACAGGTCTTGGGAGGCTACGCAGTATTTT
TRBD2	TRBV19	NA	TRBJ2-3	CASGLLAGGPDTQYF	TGTGCCAGTGGATTACTAGCGGGGGGGCCAGATACGCAGTATTTT
NA	TRBV6-2/TRBV6-3	NA	TRBJ1-1	CASSRGRNTEAFF	TGTGCCAGCAGCCGAGGGAGGAACACTGAAGCTTTCTTT
TRBD1	TRBV6-5	NA	TRBJ2-7	CASRPTGGERGQYF	TGTGCCAGCCGTCCGACAGGGGGCGAACGCGGGCAGTACTTC
TRBD1	TRBV9	NA	TRBJ2-2	CASSTLGTGHTGELFF	TGTGCCAGCTCCACTCTGGGGACAGGGCACACCGGGGAGCTGTTTTTT
NA	TRBV7-2	NA	TRBJ1-6	CASSLAAGQYNSPLHF	TGTGCCAGCAGCCTTGCCGCAGGGCAATATAATTCACCCCTCCACTTT
NA	TRBV7-2	once	TRBJ2-1	CASLWGESSYNEQFF	TGTGCCAGCCTGTGGGGGGAAAGCTCCTACAATGAGCAGTTCTTC
NA	TRBV4-3	NA	TRBJ1-3	CASSHHGGAGSSGNTIYF	TGCGCCAGCAGCCACCATGGCGGGGCAGGGTCTTCTGGAAACACCATATATTTT
NA	TRBV5-1	NA	TRBJ1-6	CASSFLQNNSPLHF	TGCGCCAGCAGCTTTCTACAGAATAATTCACCCCTCCACTTT
NA	TRBV7-8	NA	TRBJ1-1	CASSLRDRVNTEAFF	TGTGCCAGCAGCTTACGTGACAGAGTGAACACTGAAGCTTTCTTT
NA	TRBV7-3	NA	TRBJ2-5	CASSLLGGAEETQYF	TGTGCCAGCAGCTTATTAGGGGGGGCCGAAGAGACCCAGTACTTC
TRBD1	TRBV24-1	NA	TRBJ2-3	CATSDHDRETDTQYF	TGTGCCACCAGTGACCATGACAGGGAAACAGATACGCAGTATTTT
TRBD2	TRBV3-1/TRBV3-2	NA	TRBJ2-7	CASSQAGGGRQREQYF	TGTGCCAGCAGCCAGGCAGGCGGGGGGCGGCAAAGAGAGCAGTACTTC
NA	TRBV28	once	TRBJ1-2	CASSTTSAGTWYGYTF	TGTGCCAGCAGCACTACCTCGGCAGGGACTTGGTATGGCTACACCTTC
TRBD1	TRBV2	NA	TRBJ1-1	CASSRDRVTTEAFF	TGTGCCAGCAGTAGGGACAGGGTTACGACTGAAGCTTTCTTT
TRBD1	TRBV9	NA	TRBJ1-1	CASREGQGEYTEAFF	TGTGCCAGCAGAGAGGGACAGGGGGAATACACTGAAGCTTTCTTT
TRBD1	TRBV5-4	NA	TRBJ1-6	CASSRQGSDNSPLHF	TGTGCCAGCAGCCGACAGGGAAGTGATAATTCACCCCTCCACTTT
NA	TRBV5-5	NA	TRBJ1-4	CASSLAVEGGRGLFF	TGTGCCAGCAGCTTGGCCGTCGAAGGTGGCAGGGGTCTGTTTTTT
NA	TRBV7-2	NA	TRBJ1-5	CASSLRRAGNQPQHF	TGTGCCAGCAGCTTAAGGAGGGCAGGCAATCAGCCCCAGCATTTT
TRBD1	TRBV7-9	NA	TRBJ2-2	CASSYRTGANTGELFF	TGTGCCAGCAGCTACCGGACAGGCGCGAACACCGGGGAGCTGTTTTTT
NA	TRBV2	NA	TRBJ2-5	CASTFMRQGLQETQYF	TGTGCCAGCACTTTTATGAGACAGGGACTCCAAGAGACCCAGTACTTC
NA	TRBV29-1	NA	TRBJ2-7	CSVARGGEYEQYF	TGCAGCGTTGCCCGAGGAGGGGAGTACGAGCAGTACTTC
NA	TRBV6-1	NA	TRBJ1-3	CASSEEAPGDSGNTIYF	TGTGCCAGCAGTGAAGAAGCTCCGGGAGACTCTGGAAACACCATATATTTT
TRBD1	TRBV7-2	NA	TRBJ1-5	CASSPYIGGEQPQHF	TGTGCCAGCAGCCCCTACATAGGGGGCGAGCAGCCCCAGCATTTT
TRBD1	TRBV4-1	once	TRBJ1-2	CASSQEKGAFYGYTF	TGCGCCAGCAGCCAAGAAAAGGGGGCCTTCTATGGCTACACCTTC
NA	TRBV7-9	NA	TRBJ1-2	CASSFPSTGLSYTF	TGTGCCAGCAGCTTTCCCAGTACAGGGTTGAGCTACACCTTC
NA	TRBV6-1	NA	TRBJ2-1	CASSEWDFPNEQFF	TGTGCCAGCAGTGAATGGGACTTCCCTAATGAGCAGTTCTTC
TRBD1	TRBV6-5	NA	TRBJ1-5	CASGLQGNQPQHF	TGTGCCAGCGGCCTACAGGGGAATCAGCCCCAGCATTTT
NA	TRBV7-3	NA	TRBJ2-1	CASSLFAGAGVNEQFF	TGTGCCAGCAGCTTATTCGCGGGGGCGGGCGTAAATGAGCAGTTCTTC
NA	TRBV27	NA	TRBJ2-2	CASGHGNTGELFF	TGTGCCAGCGGCCATGGTAACACCGGGGAGCTGTTTTTT
TRBD2	TRBV18	NA	TRBJ2-5	CASSPSSGGFQETQYF	TGTGCCAGCTCACCATCTAGCGGGGGCTTCCAAGAGACCCAGTACTTC
TRBD2	TRBV10-1	NA	TRBJ2-2	CASSGGLPETGELFF	TGCGCCAGCAGTGGGGGACTACCAGAGACCGGGGAGCTGTTTTTT
NA	TRBV19	few	TRBJ2-3	CASSVGPSTDTQYF	TGTGCCAGTAGTGTAGGGCCTAGCACAGATACGCAGTATTTT
NA	TRBV11-2	NA	TRBJ2-5	CASSFSEETQYF	TGTGCCAGCAGCTTCTCTGAAGAGACCCAGTACTTC
NA	TRBV18	NA	TRBJ2-2	CASSPMAGENTGELFF	TGTGCCAGCTCACCAATGGCAGGGGAAAACACCGGGGAGCTGTTTTTT
NA	TRBV7-3	NA	TRBJ2-7	CASSFGLLEREQYF	TGTGCCAGCAGCTTCGGTCTCTTGGAGAGAGAGCAGTACTTC
TRBD1	TRBV5-5	NA	TRBJ1-6	CASSARDRDNSPLHF	TGTGCCAGCAGCGCACGGGACAGGGACAATTCACCCCTCCACTTT
TRBD2	TRBV3-1/TRBV3-2	NA	TRBJ2-3	CASSQAGGVSTDTQYF	TGTGCCAGCAGCCAAGCGGGGGGGGTTAGCACAGATACGCAGTATTTT
NA	TRBV2	NA	TRBJ1-1	CAIETGLGDTEAFF	TGTGCCATAGAAACAGGGCTGGGAGACACTGAAGCTTTCTTT
NA	TRBV5-1	NA	TRBJ1-3	CASSWITGLSGNTIYF	TGCGCCAGCAGCTGGATTACAGGGCTCTCTGGAAACACCATATATTTT
TRBD1	TRBV5-6	NA	TRBJ1-4	CASSKQGSGEKLFF	TGTGCCAGCAGCAAACAGGGGTCGGGGGAAAAACTGTTTTTT
TRBD2	TRBV28	NA	TRBJ2-7	CASSLWSRGAPYEQYF	TGTGCCAGCAGTTTATGGTCGCGGGGGGCCCCCTACGAGCAGTACTTC
TRBD1	TRBV5-1	once	TRBJ1-4	CASSFGGGPNEKLFF	TGCGCCAGCAGCTTCGGAGGGGGCCCTAATGAAAAACTGTTTTTT